Listed below are T cell receptor beta chains from one sample, sequenced in a study of shared clonotypes between healthy human individuals. This table comes from immunoSEQ multiplex PCR, and its TCRdb copy is limited to in-frame clones, with some not included. The repertoire includes 640,000 or so clones, 72% of them detected once, and approximately 2% sits in the top ten. Sequenced material: memory CD4+ T cells sorted from blood. These receptors originate from a woman aged 25 to 39 in good health. The CDR3 runs from the conserved cysteine through the conserved F or W. Each record gives: V gene, J gene, D gene, clone size, CDR3 protein, CDR3 DNA. The D gene is left open where the match is weak. The size entry is marked missing in some rows and otherwise reads once, few, many or a size class.

v_gene: TRBV7-2
j_gene: TRBJ1-4
d_gene: .
abundance: .
CDR3aa: CASSRSGHFNEKLFF
CDR3nt: TGTGCCAGCAGCCGCAGCGGGCACTTTAATGAAAAACTGTTTTTT

v_gene: TRBV29-1
j_gene: TRBJ1-1
d_gene: TRBD1
abundance: .
CDR3aa: CSVQSLGTGDGGAFF
CDR3nt: TGCAGCGTCCAGAGCTTAGGGACAGGGGACGGAGGGGCTTTCTTT

v_gene: TRBV5-6
j_gene: TRBJ2-7
d_gene: TRBD2
abundance: few
CDR3aa: CASSFGLAGGIEQYF
CDR3nt: TGTGCCAGCAGCTTCGGACTAGCGGGAGGCATCGAGCAGTACTTC

v_gene: TRBV11-2
j_gene: TRBJ2-3
d_gene: .
abundance: .
CDR3aa: CASSQTSHTDTQYF
CDR3nt: TGTGCCAGCAGCCAAACCTCACACACAGATACGCAGTATTTT

v_gene: TRBV7-6
j_gene: TRBJ2-1
d_gene: TRBD2
abundance: once
CDR3aa: CASLALGGGYNEQFF
CDR3nt: TGTGCCAGCCTTGCGTTGGGCGGGGGGTACAATGAGCAGTTCTTC

v_gene: TRBV27
j_gene: TRBJ1-2
d_gene: TRBD1
abundance: .
CDR3aa: CASTPQMGQYGYTF
CDR3nt: TGTGCCAGCACCCCCCAGATGGGACAGTATGGCTACACCTTC

v_gene: TRBV4-1
j_gene: TRBJ2-7
d_gene: .
abundance: .
CDR3aa: CASSHPKSQGRGRTADYEQYF
CDR3nt: TGCGCCAGCAGCCACCCTAAGTCGCAGGGGCGGGGACGGACAGCGGACTACGAGCAGTACTTC

v_gene: TRBV30
j_gene: TRBJ1-4
d_gene: .
abundance: .
CDR3aa: CAWSVFSSRREKLFF
CDR3nt: TGTGCCTGGAGTGTATTTTCGTCCCGGAGAGAAAAACTGTTTTTT

v_gene: TRBV2
j_gene: TRBJ2-7
d_gene: .
abundance: few
CDR3aa: CASRRTGGSGRALEQYF
CDR3nt: TGTGCCAGCAGACGGACAGGGGGGAGCGGGAGGGCCCTCGAGCAGTACTTC

v_gene: TRBV4-1
j_gene: TRBJ2-7
d_gene: .
abundance: .
CDR3aa: CASSHPARSDTYEQYF
CDR3nt: TGCGCCAGCAGCCATCCCGCCAGGTCCGATACCTACGAGCAGTACTTC

v_gene: TRBV19
j_gene: TRBJ1-5
d_gene: .
abundance: .
CDR3aa: CATSSFNQPQHF
CDR3nt: TGTGCCACCAGCAGCTTCAATCAGCCCCAGCATTTT

v_gene: TRBV21-1
j_gene: TRBJ2-5
d_gene: .
abundance: .
CDR3aa: CASSKGNQYF
CDR3nt: TGTGCCAGCAGCAAAGGAAATCAGTACTTC

v_gene: TRBV10-3
j_gene: TRBJ2-5
d_gene: .
abundance: many
CDR3aa: CAITAEFQETQYF
CDR3nt: TGTGCCATCACAGCGGAGTTCCAAGAGACCCAGTACTTC

v_gene: TRBV6-1
j_gene: TRBJ2-5
d_gene: .
abundance: .
CDR3aa: CASRPSGGETQYF
CDR3nt: TGTGCCAGCAGACCCAGCGGTGGGGAGACCCAGTACTTC

v_gene: TRBV7-3
j_gene: TRBJ1-5
d_gene: .
abundance: .
CDR3aa: CASSLNGGSVSNQPQHF
CDR3nt: TGTGCCAGCAGCTTAAATGGAGGTAGCGTTAGCAATCAGCCCCAGCATTTT

v_gene: TRBV4-1
j_gene: TRBJ2-3
d_gene: .
abundance: .
CDR3aa: CASSQDVTRPGQRDGTDTQYF
CDR3nt: TGCGCCAGCAGCCAAGATGTAACGCGACCGGGACAAAGAGATGGCACAGATACGCAGTATTTT

v_gene: TRBV28
j_gene: TRBJ2-7
d_gene: TRBD2
abundance: .
CDR3aa: CASKFDSGRYEQYF
CDR3nt: TGTGCCAGCAAGTTTGATAGCGGGAGGTACGAGCAGTACTTC

v_gene: TRBV19
j_gene: TRBJ1-1
d_gene: TRBD1
abundance: .
CDR3aa: CASSFYRGSGTEAFF
CDR3nt: TGTGCCAGTAGTTTCTACAGGGGCAGTGGCACTGAAGCTTTCTTT

v_gene: TRBV7-3
j_gene: TRBJ1-3
d_gene: .
abundance: .
CDR3aa: CASSLQYGNTIYF
CDR3nt: TGTGCCAGCAGCTTGCAGTACGGAAACACCATATATTTT

v_gene: TRBV7-9
j_gene: TRBJ1-3
d_gene: .
abundance: .
CDR3aa: CASSRGQSGNTIYF
CDR3nt: TGTGCCAGCAGCAGAGGACAGTCTGGAAACACCATATATTTT

v_gene: TRBV10-3
j_gene: TRBJ2-7
d_gene: .
abundance: .
CDR3aa: CAISDPGQGGSYEQYF
CDR3nt: TGTGCCATCAGTGACCCCGGGCAGGGCGGGTCCTACGAGCAGTACTTC

v_gene: TRBV19
j_gene: TRBJ2-6
d_gene: .
abundance: once
CDR3aa: CASRLQGLGANVLTF
CDR3nt: TGTGCCAGTAGACTACAGGGTCTTGGGGCCAACGTCCTGACTTTC

v_gene: TRBV27
j_gene: TRBJ2-7
d_gene: TRBD2
abundance: .
CDR3aa: CASSLGASGHYEQYF
CDR3nt: TGTGCCAGCAGTTTAGGGGCTAGCGGACACTACGAGCAGTACTTC

v_gene: TRBV6-5
j_gene: TRBJ2-1
d_gene: TRBD1
abundance: .
CDR3aa: CASSYGQGSYNEQFF
CDR3nt: TGTGCCAGCAGTTACGGACAGGGGTCCTACAATGAGCAGTTCTTC

v_gene: TRBV25-1
j_gene: TRBJ2-4
d_gene: TRBD1
abundance: few
CDR3aa: CASSVGDSTPSKNIQYF
CDR3nt: TGTGCCAGCAGTGTGGGGGACAGTACCCCTTCCAAAAACATTCAGTACTTC

v_gene: TRBV28
j_gene: TRBJ1-2
d_gene: .
abundance: .
CDR3aa: CASSPRAGEYGYTF
CDR3nt: TGTGCCAGCAGTCCCCGAGCAGGGGAATATGGCTACACCTTC

v_gene: TRBV5-4
j_gene: TRBJ2-7
d_gene: TRBD2
abundance: .
CDR3aa: CASSPNSGTTYEQYF
CDR3nt: TGTGCCAGCAGCCCCAATAGCGGGACCACCTACGAGCAGTACTTC

v_gene: TRBV5-5
j_gene: TRBJ2-7
d_gene: TRBD1
abundance: few
CDR3aa: CASSRTGASSYEQYF
CDR3nt: TGTGCCAGCAGCCGGACAGGGGCTAGCTCCTACGAGCAGTACTTC

v_gene: TRBV28
j_gene: TRBJ1-2
d_gene: .
abundance: .
CDR3aa: CASSSNNYHGYTF
CDR3nt: TGTGCCAGCAGTTCAAACAACTACCATGGCTACACCTTC

v_gene: TRBV18
j_gene: TRBJ1-5
d_gene: .
abundance: .
CDR3aa: CASSLDGINQPQHF
CDR3nt: TGTGCCAGCTCACTTGACGGGATCAATCAGCCCCAGCATTTT

v_gene: TRBV6-1
j_gene: TRBJ1-2
d_gene: TRBD1
abundance: .
CDR3aa: CASRPGQGSNYGYTF
CDR3nt: TGTGCCAGCAGACCGGGACAGGGGTCGAACTATGGCTACACCTTC

v_gene: TRBV28
j_gene: TRBJ2-7
d_gene: TRBD1
abundance: .
CDR3aa: CASRTGSSTSYEQYF
CDR3nt: TGTGCCAGCAGGACAGGGTCCTCCACCTCCTACGAGCAGTACTTC

v_gene: TRBV14
j_gene: TRBJ2-7
d_gene: .
abundance: once
CDR3aa: CASSLRTDSEQYF
CDR3nt: TGTGCCAGCAGCCTACGGACTGATTCCGAGCAGTACTTC

v_gene: TRBV27
j_gene: TRBJ2-7
d_gene: TRBD1
abundance: .
CDR3aa: CATRPGDRVSEQYF
CDR3nt: TGTGCCACTAGGCCCGGAGACAGGGTTTCCGAGCAGTACTTC

v_gene: TRBV2
j_gene: TRBJ2-3
d_gene: .
abundance: .
CDR3aa: CASSLRGANTQYF
CDR3nt: TGTGCCAGCAGCCTGCGGGGCGCTAATACGCAGTATTTT

v_gene: TRBV5-1
j_gene: TRBJ2-2
d_gene: TRBD2
abundance: many
CDR3aa: CASSHTPTSGINTGELFF
CDR3nt: TGCGCCAGCAGCCACACACCGACTAGCGGAATAAACACCGGGGAGCTGTTTTTT